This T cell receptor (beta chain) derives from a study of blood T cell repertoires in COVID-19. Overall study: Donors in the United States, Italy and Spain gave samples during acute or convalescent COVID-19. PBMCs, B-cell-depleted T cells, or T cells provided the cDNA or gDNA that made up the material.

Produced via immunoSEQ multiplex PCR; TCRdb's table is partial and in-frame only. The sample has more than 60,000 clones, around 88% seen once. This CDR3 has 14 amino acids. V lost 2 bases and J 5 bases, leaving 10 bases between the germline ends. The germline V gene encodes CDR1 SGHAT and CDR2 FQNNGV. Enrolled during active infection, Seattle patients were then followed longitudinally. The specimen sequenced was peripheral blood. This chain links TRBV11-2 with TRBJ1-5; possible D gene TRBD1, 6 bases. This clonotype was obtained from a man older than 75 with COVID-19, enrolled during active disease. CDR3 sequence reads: CASSLTRGHQPQHF. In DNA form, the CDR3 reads TGTGCCAGCAGCTTAACCAGGGGACATCAGCCCCAGCATTTT.